This TCR beta chain emerged from a study of blood T cell repertoires in COVID-19. The participants were between roughly 18 and 89 years old and came from 24 US areas. There are 13 residues in the CDR3. The V end was cut by 2 bases, the J end by 3 bases, with 8 bases between. Germline CDR1 MDHEN, CDR2 SYDVKM. Sequenced by immunoSEQ multiplex PCR; TCRdb stores in-frame clones only, minus some. The sample has hundreds of thousands of clones; roughly 85% are singletons. The specimen sequenced was PBMCs or T cells enriched from blood (not recorded which). The TCR originated in a woman aged 35 to 49 who had been exposed to COVID-19. J is TRBJ2-7 and V is TRBV28; no firm D call. CDR3 region: CASSLLTGYEQYF. Written as DNA, the CDR3 is TGTGCCAGCAGTTTACTGACTGGCTACGAGCAGTACTTC.